Below are 22 T cell receptor beta chains sequenced from a single sample in a study of blood T cell repertoires in COVID-19. TCRdb keeps only in-frame clones here, not all; method: immunoSEQ multiplex PCR. The sample records some 320,000 clones, roughly nine tenths being singletons. Sequencing used PBMCs or T cells enriched from blood (not recorded which). The receptors originated from a man in his sixties who had recovered from COVID-19.

This clone has more than one count but fewer than ten. J is TRBJ1-6 and V is TRBV11-2, with D possibly matching TRBD1 (6 bases). There are 17 residues in the CDR3. CDR1 and CDR2 (germline): SGHAT, FQNNGV. Trimming took 7 bases from V and 1 from J, leaving 17 bases between them. This chain's CDR3 is CASTARGGASYNSPLHF. As DNA, the CDR3 is TGTGCCAGCACCGCGAGGGGGGGGGCGTCCTATAATTCACCCCTCCACTTT.

V gene TRBV9 combines with J gene TRBJ2-5; 9 bases align to TRBD1. CDR1 is SGDLS and CDR2 is YYNGEE in the germline V gene. The V gene end was trimmed by 4 bases and the J gene end by 2 bases; junction bases not matched to a gene: 15. The CDR3 sequence is 18 residues long. This chain's CDR3 is CASSPSVRGDRDQETQYF. In nucleotides, the CDR3 is TGTGCCAGCAGCCCCTCTGTCAGGGGGGACAGGGATCAAGAGACCCAGTACTTC.

This clone was recorded once. The chain couples TRBV7-6 to TRBJ2-2; D not certain. Trimming stripped 5 bases from V and 4 bases from J, with 5 bases between. CDR3 size: 12 residues. CDR1 is SGHVS and CDR2 is FNYEAQ in the germline V gene. Written as DNA, the CDR3 is TGTGCCAGCAGCCCATCCACCGGGGAGCTGTTTTTT. Its protein product is CASSPSTGELFF.

The chain has TRBV30 and TRBJ2-1; tentatively, D is TRBD1 (5 bases). Germline CDR1 reads GTSNPN; CDR2 reads SVGIG (reference sequence). Trimming pared 0 bases from V and 3 bases from J, leaving 9 bases between. The CDR3 has 14 amino acids. CDR3 coding DNA: TGTGCCTGGAGTGTATACCAGGGCTACAATGAGCAGTTCTTC. Encoded protein: CAWSVYQGYNEQFF.

The rearrangement uses TRBV10-3 and TRBJ1-1; D is uncertain. The V and J ends lost 6 bases and 6 bases respectively, with 17 bases between them. CDR1 is ENHRY, CDR2 SYGVKD, per germline. The CDR3 totals 14 residues. Here the CDR3 reads CAISSVSGSSEAFF. CDR3 nucleotide sequence: TGTGCCATCAGCTCCGTCTCGGGATCCTCTGAAGCTTTCTTT.

The chain employs TRBV3-1 (or the pseudogene TRBV3-2) and TRBJ1-1; D perhaps matches TRBD1 (6 bases). From germline, CDR1 is LGHDT and CDR2 YNNKEL (reference sequence). This CDR3 is built from 15 residues. V was pared by 2 bases and J by 1 base, with 11 bases between. CDR3 in amino acids: CASSQSGTKNTEAFF. DNA for the CDR3: TGTGCCAGCAGCCAAAGCGGGACAAAGAACACTGAAGCTTTCTTT.

This clone was seen a single time. This chain's CDR3 is CASSEGSWASGRGYEQFF. Here the CDR3 DNA reads TGTGCCAGCAGTGAAGGCTCTTGGGCTAGCGGGAGGGGTTATGAGCAGTTCTTC. This chain links TRBV6-1 with TRBJ2-1; TRBD2 matches at 12 bases. CDR3 size: 18 residues. J was trimmed by 8 bases and V by 1 base; bases with no gene match: 12. Germline V CDR1 and CDR2: MNHNS, SASEGT.

V is TRBV15 and J is TRBJ1-2, with D possibly TRBD1 on 6 matching bases. Trimming removed 2 bases at V and 1 base at J, with 14 bases between. CDR1 LNHNV and CDR2 YYDKDF come from the germline V gene (reference sequence). The CDR3 runs 16 residues. The CDR3 DNA follows: TGTGCCACCAGCAGACATGGACAGCTGGGTAACTATGGCTACACCTTC. As protein: CATSRHGQLGNYGYTF.

The chain is built from TRBV6-5 and TRBJ2-1, with D perhaps matching TRBD2 (6 bases). The CDR3 runs to 13 residues. Germline lookup yields CDR1 MNHEY and CDR2 SVGAGI. Trimming removed 10 bases at V and 9 bases at J, with 19 bases between. This chain's CDR3 is CATLVAAFGEQFF. CDR3 in DNA: TGTGCCACCCTAGTAGCGGCCTTCGGTGAGCAGTTCTTC.

The chain combines TRBV11-1 with TRBJ2-5, with 7 bases that match TRBD2. This CDR3 is 12 amino acids long. Germline CDR1 SGHAT, CDR2 FQDESV (reference sequence). V lost 5 bases to trimming and J lost 9 bases; unmatched junction nucleotides: 6. The CDR3 DNA reads as TGTGCCAGCAGCCCAGGCGGGGGTGCCCAGTACTTC. Translating it yields CASSPGGGAQYF.

This chain uses TRBV24-1 with TRBJ2-1; 7 nucleotides align to TRBD1. The germline V gene has CDR1 KGHDR and CDR2 SFDVKD. Trimming removed 3 bases from V and 4 bases from J; junction bases left unmatched: 11. The CDR3 length is 17 residues. The CDR3 region is CATSDAPGGVGYNEQFF. The CDR3 DNA reads TGTGCCACCAGTGATGCACCAGGGGGTGTGGGTTACAATGAGCAGTTCTTC.

The chain couples TRBV20-1 to TRBJ1-5; 7 nucleotides line up with TRBD1. The CDR3 spans 15 residues. Germline loops: CDR1 DFQATT, CDR2 SNEGSKA (reference sequence). The V and J ends lost 3 bases and 3 bases, in that order; junction bases with no gene match: 8. CDR3 in amino acids: CSASPADRDNQPQHF. The CDR3 coding sequence is TGCAGTGCTAGTCCCGCCGACAGGGACAATCAGCCCCAGCATTTT.

The V gene is TRBV29-1, the J gene TRBJ1-2; a possible D gene is TRBD1 (6 bases). CDR1 and CDR2 from the germline V gene are SQVTM and ANQGSEA. Trimming cost V 1 base and J 8 bases, with 17 bases left between them. The CDR3 runs to 14 residues. The CDR3 region has the DNA TGCAGCGTTGAAGTTCTATGGCGGGGGGGCGGCTACACCTTC. Protein: CSVEVLWRGGGYTF.

The chain couples TRBV6-2 or TRBV6-3 to TRBJ1-5; D is possibly TRBD1 (6 bases). Trimming took off 6 bases at V and 0 bases at J, with 9 bases between the two ends. This CDR3 has 14 amino acids. The germline gives CDR1 MNHEY, CDR2 SVGEGT. CDR3 sequence: CASSQQGSNQPQHF. DNA of the CDR3: TGTGCCAGCAGCCAACAGGGTAGCAATCAGCCCCAGCATTTT.

The chain employs TRBV9 and TRBJ1-1; D is ambiguous. Germline V gives CDR1 SGDLS, CDR2 YYNGEE. Trimming removed 0 bases from V and 0 bases from J, with 3 bases in between. This CDR3 has 13 amino acids. The CDR3 region has the DNA TGTGCCAGCAGCGTAGGTATGAACACTGAAGCTTTCTTT. Residues: CASSVGMNTEAFF. Together with reference TRBV9 and TRBJ1-1, the CDR3 gives the full variable domain: DSGVTQTPKHLITATGQRVTLRCSPRSGDLSVYWYQQSLDQGLQFLIQYYNGEERAKGNILERFSAQQFPDLHSELNLSSLELGDSALYFCASSVGMNTEAFFGQGTRLTVV.

This sequence joins TRBV5-1 and TRBJ1-1; 9 nucleotides match TRBD1. This CDR3 is 15 amino acids long. V shed 0 bases and J 5 bases; nucleotides not matched to a gene: 5. From germline, CDR1 is SGHRS and CDR2 YFSETQ. The CDR3 region is CASSLEGQGRTEAFF. The DNA for the CDR3 is TGCGCCAGCAGCTTGGAGGGACAGGGAAGGACTGAAGCTTTCTTT.

The chain has TRBV7-2 and TRBJ2-3; TRBD2 might be the D (6 bases). Trimming shortened V by 1 base and J by 4 bases, and 15 bases separated the two germline ends. CDR1 is SGHTA and CDR2 is FQGNSA in the germline V gene. The length of the CDR3 is 16 residues. The CDR3 region has the DNA TGTGCCAGCAGCTTAGAGAGGGGCGGGGCGGCAGATACGCAGTATTTT. Translation gives CASSLERGGAADTQYF.

This chain uses TRBV18 with TRBJ1-3; weak D call: TRBD1 (5 bases). CDR3 length: 14 residues. The germline CDR1 and CDR2 sequences are KGHSH and LQKENI. V was clipped by 3 bases and J by 4 bases, with 10 bases between them. The CDR3 here is CASSPRQTGNTIYF. In DNA form, the CDR3 reads TGTGCCAGCTCACCCAGACAGACAGGAAACACCATATATTTT.

The chain links TRBV19 to TRBJ1-2; 8 positions match TRBD1. Germline trimming cut 4 bases from V and 2 bases from J; bases unmatched to any gene: 3. The CDR3 contains 14 residues. From germline, CDR1 is LNHDA and CDR2 SQIVND (reference sequence). DNA of the CDR3: TGTGCCAGTAGTACGGACAGGGTCAACTATGGCTACACCTTC. This encodes CASSTDRVNYGYTF.

V and J are TRBV19 and TRBJ1-1; D possibly corresponds to TRBD1 (6 bases). The CDR3 is made up of 14 amino acids. Trimming pared 7 bases from V and 1 base from J, leaving 13 bases between. CDR1 is LNHDA, CDR2 SQIVND, per germline (reference sequence). The CDR3 here is CASTWSRGNTEAFF. The DNA for the CDR3 is TGTGCCAGTACATGGAGCAGGGGGAACACTGAAGCTTTCTTT.

This rearrangement joins TRBV15 to TRBJ2-1; D is possibly TRBD2 (5 bases). The germline V gene has CDR1 LNHNV and CDR2 YYDKDF (reference sequence). The V and J ends lost 5 bases and 3 bases respectively, with 14 bases between them. The CDR3 extends over 15 amino acids. CDR3 in amino acids: CATSSRTPSYNEQFF. The CDR3 bases are TGTGCCACCAGCTCCCGGACTCCTAGCTACAATGAGCAGTTCTTC.

The gene calls are TRBV27 and TRBJ2-7; possible D gene TRBD2, 5 bases. Germline V CDR1 and CDR2: MNHEY, SMNVEV (reference sequence). V was trimmed by 0 bases and J by 2 bases, leaving 23 bases between them. The CDR3 consists of 19 residues. The DNA for the CDR3 is TGTGCCAGCAGTTTATCGAACCACCCGGGGTACGGGGATACCTACGAGCAGTACTTC. Encoded protein: CASSLSNHPGYGDTYEQYF.